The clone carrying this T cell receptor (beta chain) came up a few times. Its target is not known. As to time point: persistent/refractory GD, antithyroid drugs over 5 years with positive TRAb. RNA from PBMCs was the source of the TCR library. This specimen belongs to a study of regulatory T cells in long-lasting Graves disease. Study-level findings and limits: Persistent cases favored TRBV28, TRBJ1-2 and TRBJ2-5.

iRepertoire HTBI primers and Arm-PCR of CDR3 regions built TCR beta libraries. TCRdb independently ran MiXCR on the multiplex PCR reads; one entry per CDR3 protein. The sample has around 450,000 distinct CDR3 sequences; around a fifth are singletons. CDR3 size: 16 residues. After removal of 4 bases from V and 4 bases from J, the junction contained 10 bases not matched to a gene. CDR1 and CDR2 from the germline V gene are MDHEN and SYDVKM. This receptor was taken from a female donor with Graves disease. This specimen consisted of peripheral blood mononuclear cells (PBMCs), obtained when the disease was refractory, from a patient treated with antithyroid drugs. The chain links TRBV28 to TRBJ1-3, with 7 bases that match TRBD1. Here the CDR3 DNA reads TGTGCCAGCAGTTCCATCGAGGGGGCGCGGGGAAACACCATATATTTT. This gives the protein CASSSIEGARGNTIYF.